This T cell receptor beta chain was found in a study of blood T cell repertoires in COVID-19. Study-wide background: Nucleic acid was either cDNA or gDNA, and it came from T cells, B-cell-depleted T cells, or PBMCs.

This CDR3 comprises 18 residues. Per the germline V gene, CDR1 is SGDLS and CDR2 is YYNGEE. The J segment lost 4 bases and the V segment lost 1 base, leaving 13 bases of the junction unmatched. The repertoire was sequenced with immunoSEQ multiplex PCR; TCRdb's copy has only in-frame clones and lacks some. In the table there are approximately 100,000 clones, around 81% of which are singletons. The sequenced sample was peripheral blood. This TCR was recovered from a man aged 55 to 70 with acute or convalescent COVID-19. V gene TRBV9 combines with J gene TRBJ1-5; TRBD1 aligns across 8 bases. The CDR3 sequence is CASSVPRTGNISNQPQHF. The CDR3 nucleotides are TGTGCCAGCAGCGTACCAAGGACAGGGAATATCTCAAATCAGCCCCAGCATTTT.